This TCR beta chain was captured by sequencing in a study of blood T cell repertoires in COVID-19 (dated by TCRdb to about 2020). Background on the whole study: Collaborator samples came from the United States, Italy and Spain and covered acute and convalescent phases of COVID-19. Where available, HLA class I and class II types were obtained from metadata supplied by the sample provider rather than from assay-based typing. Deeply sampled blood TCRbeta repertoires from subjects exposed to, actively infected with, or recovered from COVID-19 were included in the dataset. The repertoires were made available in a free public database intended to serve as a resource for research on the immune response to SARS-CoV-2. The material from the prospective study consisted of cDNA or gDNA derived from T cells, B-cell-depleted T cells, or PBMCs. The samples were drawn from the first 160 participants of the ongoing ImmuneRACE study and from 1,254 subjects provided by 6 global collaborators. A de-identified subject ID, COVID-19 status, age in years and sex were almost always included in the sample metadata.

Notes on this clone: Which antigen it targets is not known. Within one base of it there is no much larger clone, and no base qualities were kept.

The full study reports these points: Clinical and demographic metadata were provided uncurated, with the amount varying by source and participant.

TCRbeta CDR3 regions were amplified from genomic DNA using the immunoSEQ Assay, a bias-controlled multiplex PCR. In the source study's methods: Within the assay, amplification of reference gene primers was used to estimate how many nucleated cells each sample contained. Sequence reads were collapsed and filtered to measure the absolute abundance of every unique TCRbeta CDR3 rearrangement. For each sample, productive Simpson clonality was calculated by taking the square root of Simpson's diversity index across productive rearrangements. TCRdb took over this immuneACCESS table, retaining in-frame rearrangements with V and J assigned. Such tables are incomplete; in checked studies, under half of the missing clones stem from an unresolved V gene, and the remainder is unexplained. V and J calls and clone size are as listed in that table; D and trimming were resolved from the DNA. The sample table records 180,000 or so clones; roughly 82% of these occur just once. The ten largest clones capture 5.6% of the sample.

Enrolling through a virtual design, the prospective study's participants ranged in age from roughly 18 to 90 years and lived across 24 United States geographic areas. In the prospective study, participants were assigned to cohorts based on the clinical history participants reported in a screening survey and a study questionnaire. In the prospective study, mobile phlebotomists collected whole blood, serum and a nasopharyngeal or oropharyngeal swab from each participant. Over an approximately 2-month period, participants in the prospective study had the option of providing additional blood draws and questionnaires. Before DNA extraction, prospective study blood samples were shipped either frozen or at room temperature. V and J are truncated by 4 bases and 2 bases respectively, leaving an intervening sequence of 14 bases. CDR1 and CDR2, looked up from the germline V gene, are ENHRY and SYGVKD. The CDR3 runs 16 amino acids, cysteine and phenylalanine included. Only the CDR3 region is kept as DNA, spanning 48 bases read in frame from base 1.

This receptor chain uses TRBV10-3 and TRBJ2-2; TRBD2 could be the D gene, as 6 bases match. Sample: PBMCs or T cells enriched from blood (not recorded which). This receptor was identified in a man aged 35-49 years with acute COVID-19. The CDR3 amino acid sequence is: CAISVAASRNTGELFF. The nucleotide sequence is TGTGCCATCAGTGTAGCGGCTAGCCGCAACACCGGGGAGCTGTTTTTT.